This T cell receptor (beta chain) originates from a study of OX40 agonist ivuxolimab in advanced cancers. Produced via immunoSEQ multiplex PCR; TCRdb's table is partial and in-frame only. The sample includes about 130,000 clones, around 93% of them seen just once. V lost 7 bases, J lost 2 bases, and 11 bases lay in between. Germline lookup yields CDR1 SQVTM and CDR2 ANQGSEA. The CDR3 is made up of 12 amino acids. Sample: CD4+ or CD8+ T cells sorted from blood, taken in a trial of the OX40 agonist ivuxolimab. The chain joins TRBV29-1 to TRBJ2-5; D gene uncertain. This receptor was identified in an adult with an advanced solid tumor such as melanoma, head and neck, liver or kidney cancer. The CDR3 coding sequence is TGCAGCGGGGCCCTTGGGCAAGAGACCCAGTACTTC. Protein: CSGALGQETQYF.